A selection of T cell receptor beta chains follows, all from one sample in a study of cytomegalovirus exposure and HLA in healthy donors. The protocol was immunoSEQ multiplex PCR, while the TCRdb copy is restricted to in-frame clones and leaves out a portion. The listing contains 140,000 or so clones. Sequencing was carried out using PBMCs. These receptors were obtained from a male donor in good health and CMV-seronegative. CDR3s include the opening cysteine and the closing phenylalanine or tryptophan. A D gene is named only where the DNA matches it firmly.

d_gene: .; j_gene: TRBJ1-1; v_gene: TRBV5-8; CDR3nt: TGTGCCAGCAGCTTGGGACCGGGAGCTTTCTTT; CDR3aa: CASSLGPGAFF
d_gene: .; j_gene: TRBJ2-5; v_gene: TRBV6-1; CDR3nt: TGTGCCAGCAGCGCCGAGACAGGAGAGACCCAGTACTTC; CDR3aa: CASSAETGETQYF
d_gene: .; j_gene: TRBJ1-3; v_gene: TRBV28; CDR3nt: TGTGCCAGCCGCTCGGATTTGGGGGACTATGGAAACACCATATATTTT; CDR3aa: CASRSDLGDYGNTIYF
d_gene: .; j_gene: TRBJ1-1; v_gene: TRBV2; CDR3nt: TGTGCCAGCAGTGAAGCGCCCGGAGGGGTGATGAACACTGAAGCTTTCTTT; CDR3aa: CASSEAPGGVMNTEAFF
d_gene: TRBD1; j_gene: TRBJ2-6; v_gene: TRBV9; CDR3nt: TGTGCCAGCAGCGTAGTAGCAGGGGGTACTGGGGCCAACGTCCTGACTTTC; CDR3aa: CASSVVAGGTGANVLTF
d_gene: .; j_gene: TRBJ1-2; v_gene: TRBV6-5; CDR3nt: TGTGCCAGCAGGCCCCGGGTTACCGCCCGTGGCTACACCTTC; CDR3aa: CASRPRVTARGYTF
d_gene: .; j_gene: TRBJ1-1; v_gene: TRBV5-1; CDR3nt: TGCGCCAGCAGCCCGAACTCAGGGCCTTTGGGCACTGAAGCTTTCTTT; CDR3aa: CASSPNSGPLGTEAFF
d_gene: .; j_gene: TRBJ1-5; v_gene: TRBV18; CDR3nt: TGTGCCAGCTCCGGGGGAAATAGCAATCAGCCCCAGCATTTT; CDR3aa: CASSGGNSNQPQHF
d_gene: .; j_gene: TRBJ2-3; v_gene: TRBV15; CDR3nt: TGTGCCACCAGCAGGCCAGGGAGCACAGATACGCAGTATTTT; CDR3aa: CATSRPGSTDTQYF
d_gene: .; j_gene: TRBJ1-5; v_gene: TRBV7-9; CDR3nt: TGTGCCAGCAGCTTCTCACGGAGCAATCAGCCCCAGCATTTT; CDR3aa: CASSFSRSNQPQHF
d_gene: .; j_gene: TRBJ1-2; v_gene: TRBV6-5; CDR3nt: TGTGCCAGCAGTTATAAGTCAGGCTCGGCGGGCTACACCTTC; CDR3aa: CASSYKSGSAGYTF
d_gene: .; j_gene: TRBJ1-2; v_gene: TRBV19; CDR3nt: TGTGCCAGTAGTACGGGACGGGGGGACTATGGCTACACCTTC; CDR3aa: CASSTGRGDYGYTF
d_gene: .; j_gene: TRBJ2-2; v_gene: TRBV5-1; CDR3nt: TGCGCCAGCAGCTTGAAAACCAGCGGGCCTGCGAACACCGGGGAGCTGTTTTTT; CDR3aa: CASSLKTSGPANTGELFF
d_gene: .; j_gene: TRBJ2-1; v_gene: TRBV12-5; CDR3nt: TGTGCTAGTGGTTTGGTAGGGGGGGTAGAGCAGTTCTTC; CDR3aa: CASGLVGGVEQFF
d_gene: .; j_gene: TRBJ2-7; v_gene: TRBV15; CDR3nt: TGTGCCACCAGCAGAGAGATATCCGGGACCTACGAGCAGTACTTC; CDR3aa: CATSREISGTYEQYF
d_gene: .; j_gene: TRBJ1-2; v_gene: TRBV11-2; CDR3nt: TGTGCCAGCAGCTTATTCAGGGCTCCTAACACTAACTATGGCTACACCTTC; CDR3aa: CASSLFRAPNTNYGYTF
d_gene: TRBD1; j_gene: TRBJ1-2; v_gene: TRBV6-5; CDR3nt: TGTGCCAGCACCACAGGGGTCTATGGCTACACCTTC; CDR3aa: CASTTGVYGYTF
d_gene: TRBD1; j_gene: TRBJ1-6; v_gene: TRBV30; CDR3nt: TGTGCCTGGCTGGGACAGGGCGTTTCTGGTTCACCCCTCCACTTT; CDR3aa: CAWLGQGVSGSPLHF
d_gene: TRBD1; j_gene: TRBJ2-7; v_gene: TRBV5-1; CDR3nt: TGCGCCAGCAGCTTGGCGGGACAGTCCTACGAGCAGTACTTC; CDR3aa: CASSLAGQSYEQYF
d_gene: .; j_gene: TRBJ1-1; v_gene: TRBV6-5; CDR3nt: TGTGCCAGCAAAGGGAGGGTGAACACTGAAGCTTTCTTT; CDR3aa: CASKGRVNTEAFF
d_gene: .; j_gene: TRBJ2-7; v_gene: TRBV30; CDR3nt: TGTGCCTGGAGTCCCTCGAGGGCCCCCAACGAGCAGTACTTC; CDR3aa: CAWSPSRAPNEQYF
d_gene: .; j_gene: TRBJ1-1; v_gene: TRBV19; CDR3nt: TGTGCCAGTAGCCTACCTTACATAGCCGAAGCTTTCTTT; CDR3aa: CASSLPYIAEAFF
d_gene: TRBD1; j_gene: TRBJ1-6; v_gene: TRBV7-2; CDR3nt: TGTGCCAGCAGCTTAGAGCAAGGGGGCCGCTCACCCCTCCACTTT; CDR3aa: CASSLEQGGRSPLHF
d_gene: TRBD1; j_gene: TRBJ2-7; v_gene: TRBV7-2; CDR3nt: TGTGCCAGCAACCCGGGACAGCTTTACGAGCAGTACTTC; CDR3aa: CASNPGQLYEQYF
d_gene: .; j_gene: TRBJ1-6; v_gene: TRBV5-6; CDR3nt: TGTGCCAGCAGCTTGGGAGGGATCGATTCACCCCTCCACTTT; CDR3aa: CASSLGGIDSPLHF
d_gene: .; j_gene: TRBJ2-2; v_gene: TRBV5-4; CDR3nt: TGTGCCAGCAGCTTGGGTCTAGACACCGGGGAGCTGTTTTTT; CDR3aa: CASSLGLDTGELFF
d_gene: .; j_gene: TRBJ1-1; v_gene: TRBV5-1; CDR3nt: TGCGCCAGCAGTTACGGGGTGGGGTCCTACACTGAAGCTTTCTTT; CDR3aa: CASSYGVGSYTEAFF
d_gene: .; j_gene: TRBJ1-1; v_gene: TRBV20-1; CDR3nt: TGCAGTGCTAGGAGAGACCGCGGGGCTTTCTTT; CDR3aa: CSARRDRGAFF
d_gene: TRBD1; j_gene: TRBJ1-5; v_gene: TRBV6-1; CDR3nt: TGTGCCAGCAGTGCCAACGACAGGGGGCGGCGGCAGCCCCAGCATTTT; CDR3aa: CASSANDRGRRQPQHF
d_gene: .; j_gene: TRBJ1-2; v_gene: TRBV5-6; CDR3nt: TGTGCCAGCAGCTCGGGACAAGGCTACACCTTC; CDR3aa: CASSSGQGYTF
d_gene: TRBD1; j_gene: TRBJ1-5; v_gene: TRBV5-6; CDR3nt: TGTGCCAGCAGAAAAAGGGGGCTAAGCAATCAGCCCCAGCATTTT; CDR3aa: CASRKRGLSNQPQHF
d_gene: .; j_gene: TRBJ1-4; v_gene: TRBV28; CDR3nt: TGTGCCAGCAGTCCCGGACAGACTAATGAAAAACTGTTTTTT; CDR3aa: CASSPGQTNEKLFF
d_gene: .; j_gene: TRBJ1-2; v_gene: TRBV7-2; CDR3nt: TGTGCCAGCAGCCCAGGTACCTATGGCTACACCTTC; CDR3aa: CASSPGTYGYTF
d_gene: .; j_gene: TRBJ1-1; v_gene: TRBV19; CDR3nt: TGTGCCAGTACTCCCTCTGCCAGGGGAAACACTGAAGCTTTCTTT; CDR3aa: CASTPSARGNTEAFF
d_gene: TRBD2; j_gene: TRBJ2-3; v_gene: TRBV9; CDR3nt: TGTGCCAGCAGCAAGGGACTAGCGAGCACAGATACGCAGTATTTT; CDR3aa: CASSKGLASTDTQYF
d_gene: .; j_gene: TRBJ2-5; v_gene: TRBV15; CDR3nt: TGTGCCACCAGCAGAGAGGACGGCTTTGAGGGGACCCAGTACTTC; CDR3aa: CATSREDGFEGTQYF
d_gene: TRBD2; j_gene: TRBJ2-7; v_gene: TRBV6-1; CDR3nt: TGTGCCAGCAGCGGACTAGCGGGGAGCTCCTACGAGCAGTACTTC; CDR3aa: CASSGLAGSSYEQYF
d_gene: TRBD1; j_gene: TRBJ1-5; v_gene: TRBV5-8; CDR3nt: TGTGCCAGCAGACAGACAGGGGCGAGTAGCAATCAGCCCCAGCATTTT; CDR3aa: CASRQTGASSNQPQHF
d_gene: .; j_gene: TRBJ1-1; v_gene: TRBV19; CDR3nt: TGTGCCAGTAGCTCCCTACAGGCATTGAACACTGAAGCTTTCTTT; CDR3aa: CASSSLQALNTEAFF
d_gene: .; j_gene: TRBJ1-2; v_gene: TRBV5-6; CDR3nt: TGTGCCAGCGGGGCGGGGGGGCTCTATGGCTACACCTTC; CDR3aa: CASGAGGLYGYTF
d_gene: .; j_gene: TRBJ2-1; v_gene: TRBV7-8; CDR3nt: TGTGCCAGCAGCTTGAACAGGAACTACAATGAGCAGTTCTTC; CDR3aa: CASSLNRNYNEQFF
d_gene: .; j_gene: TRBJ1-1; v_gene: TRBV5-6; CDR3nt: TGTGCCAGCAGCCTTGTTCTGGCGGATAGTACTGAAGCTTTCTTT; CDR3aa: CASSLVLADSTEAFF
d_gene: .; j_gene: TRBJ2-1; v_gene: TRBV20-1; CDR3nt: TGCAGTGCCCCGGAGTACAATGAGCAGTTCTTC; CDR3aa: CSAPEYNEQFF
d_gene: .; j_gene: TRBJ1-1; v_gene: TRBV29-1; CDR3nt: TGCAGCGTGGGGCTGACCTACACTGAAGCTTTCTTT; CDR3aa: CSVGLTYTEAFF
d_gene: TRBD1; j_gene: TRBJ1-4; v_gene: TRBV28; CDR3nt: TGTGCCAGCAGTGGGGACAGGGGATTGGAAAAACTGTTTTTT; CDR3aa: CASSGDRGLEKLFF
d_gene: .; j_gene: TRBJ1-6; v_gene: TRBV4-2; CDR3nt: TGTGCCAGCAGCCAAACGACTAGTTCCTATAATTCACCCCTCCACTTT; CDR3aa: CASSQTTSSYNSPLHF
d_gene: .; j_gene: TRBJ2-5; v_gene: TRBV19; CDR3nt: TGTGCCAGTAGTATTGGCGGGGAGCAAGAGACCCAGTACTTC; CDR3aa: CASSIGGEQETQYF
d_gene: .; j_gene: TRBJ2-1; v_gene: TRBV5-1; CDR3nt: TGCGCCAGCAGCTTTTCTCCCCTCAATGAGCAGTTCTTC; CDR3aa: CASSFSPLNEQFF
d_gene: .; j_gene: TRBJ2-3; v_gene: TRBV6-6; CDR3nt: TGTGCCAGCAGTTACTCGGCCAAAACTATAGCAGATACGCAGTATTTT; CDR3aa: CASSYSAKTIADTQYF